This is a list of T cell receptor beta chains from one sample in a study of blood T cell repertoires in COVID-19. TCRdb keeps only in-frame clones here, not all; method: immunoSEQ multiplex PCR. This table has around 220,000 clones, around 88% appearing once. Material for sequencing was peripheral blood. The receptors derive from a man between 18 and 29 years old with active or convalescent COVID-19. Each CDR3 is given with its conserved first and last residue. The D gene is left open where the match is weak. Where a row states a size, it is once, few, many or the class of an expanded clone; other rows omit it.

V	J	size	D	CDR3	DNA
TRBV5-6	TRBJ2-1	-	TRBD2	CASTPIRGGSGRDEQFF	TGTGCCAGCACCCCAATCCGGGGGGGGAGTGGCCGGGATGAGCAGTTCTTC
TRBV3-1/TRBV3-2	TRBJ2-7	-	-	CASSQDQSTTNEQYF	TGTGCCAGCAGCCAAGATCAATCGACCACTAACGAGCAGTACTTC
TRBV6-1	TRBJ2-7	-	-	CASSEPSLTDEQYF	TGTGCCAGCAGTGAACCTAGTTTAACCGACGAGCAGTACTTC
TRBV5-8	TRBJ2-2	-	TRBD1	CASSLEYWDRSSNTGELFF	TGTGCCAGCAGCTTGGAGTACTGGGACAGGTCCTCGAACACCGGGGAGCTGTTTTTT
TRBV28	TRBJ2-7	-	-	CASSPSGASWIGEQYF	TGTGCCAGCAGTCCATCAGGGGCGAGTTGGATTGGGGAGCAGTACTTC
TRBV3-1/TRBV3-2	TRBJ2-7	-	-	CASSQVGLTYEQYF	TGTGCCAGCAGCCAAGTAGGACTAACCTACGAGCAGTACTTC
TRBV11-2	TRBJ1-5	-	TRBD1	CASSAAGKRQGWNQPQHF	TGTGCCAGCAGCGCTGCGGGTAAAAGACAGGGTTGGAATCAGCCCCAGCATTTT
TRBV19	TRBJ1-3	-	-	CASTKQPSGNTIYF	TGTGCCAGTACGAAACAGCCCTCTGGAAACACCATATATTTT
TRBV7-2	TRBJ1-2	-	TRBD1	CASSSGQVGYTF	TGTGCCAGCAGCTCCGGACAGGTGGGCTACACCTTC
TRBV19	TRBJ1-1	-	-	CASTLTGSNTEAFF	TGTGCCAGTACCCTGACAGGAAGCAACACTGAAGCTTTCTTT
TRBV28	TRBJ2-3	-	TRBD2	CASSRPTSGTSTDTQYF	TGTGCCAGCAGCCGCCCGACTAGCGGTACTAGCACAGATACGCAGTATTTT
TRBV27	TRBJ1-2	-	TRBD1	CASSLGQGTYYGYTF	TGTGCCAGCAGTTTGGGACAGGGGACATACTATGGCTACACCTTC
TRBV2	TRBJ1-1	-	-	CASRVPRAGKNTEAFF	TGTGCCAGCAGGGTTCCCCGGGCGGGCAAGAACACTGAAGCTTTCTTT
TRBV7-9	TRBJ2-7	few	TRBD2	CASSPRGGAYEQYF	TGTGCCAGCAGCCCCCGCGGGGGAGCCTACGAGCAGTACTTC
TRBV7-9	TRBJ2-7	-	-	CASSLGLGEQYF	TGTGCCAGCAGCTTAGGACTGGGCGAGCAGTACTTC
TRBV6-2/TRBV6-3	TRBJ2-2	-	-	CASSYSGVAGELFF	TGTGCCAGCAGTTACTCGGGAGTGGCCGGGGAGCTGTTTTTT
TRBV20-1	TRBJ1-5	-	TRBD1	CSASPGQGFNQPQHF	TGCAGTGCTAGTCCGGGACAGGGATTCAATCAGCCCCAGCATTTT
TRBV11-2	TRBJ2-1	-	TRBD2	CASSPLSGRGPNEQFF	TGTGCCAGCAGCCCCCTGAGCGGGAGGGGTCCCAATGAGCAGTTCTTC
TRBV7-9	TRBJ2-2	-	TRBD2	CASSPPRLADNTGELFF	TGTGCCAGCAGCCCACCCAGACTAGCGGATAACACCGGGGAGCTGTTTTTT
TRBV19	TRBJ2-2	-	-	CASSLTGWTGELFF	TGTGCCAGTAGTCTAACAGGGTGGACCGGGGAGCTGTTTTTT
TRBV12-5	TRBJ1-6	few	-	CASGLVLNRVTYNSPLHF	TGTGCTAGTGGTTTGGTACTAAACAGGGTAACCTATAATTCACCCCTCCACTTT
TRBV27	TRBJ1-1	-	TRBD1	CASSLLPDRVKKSAFF	TGTGCCAGCAGTCTCCTCCCTGACAGGGTAAAGAAGAGTGCTTTCTTT
TRBV6-5	TRBJ2-7	few	-	CASSPAGSSYEQYF	TGTGCCAGCAGTCCCGCGGGGAGCTCCTACGAGCAGTACTTC
TRBV7-9	TRBJ2-4	-	-	CASWGQGIQYF	TGTGCCAGCTGGGGGCAGGGCATTCAGTACTTC
TRBV4-1	TRBJ2-7	-	-	CASSQEGPGLGYEQYF	TGCGCCAGCAGCCAAGAAGGGCCAGGGCTTGGCTACGAGCAGTACTTC
TRBV7-8	TRBJ1-1	-	-	CASSLSGLEAFF	TGTGCCAGCAGCCTTTCGGGTTTAGAAGCTTTCTTT
TRBV6-1	TRBJ1-5	-	-	CASSEARSYQPQHF	TGTGCCAGCAGTGAAGCTCGGTCATATCAGCCCCAGCATTTT
TRBV19	TRBJ1-3	-	-	CASSIGSSGNTIYF	TGTGCCAGTAGTATAGGGAGCTCTGGAAACACCATATATTTT
TRBV5-1	TRBJ1-1	-	TRBD1	CASTGTGGGTEAFF	TGCGCCAGCACCGGGACAGGCGGAGGGACTGAAGCTTTCTTT
TRBV7-2	TRBJ1-3	-	-	CASSLIGGISSGNTIYF	TGTGCCAGCAGCTTAATTGGAGGCATCAGCTCTGGAAACACCATATATTTT
TRBV30	TRBJ2-6	-	-	CAWSLRGSGANVLTF	TGTGCCTGGAGTTTAAGGGGCTCTGGGGCCAACGTCCTGACTTTC
TRBV6-5	TRBJ1-2	-	TRBD1	CASSGTGYGYTF	TGTGCCAGCAGCGGGACAGGGTATGGCTACACCTTC
TRBV9	TRBJ1-1	-	-	CASSRGQGDTEAFF	TGTGCCAGCAGTAGGGGACAAGGGGACACTGAAGCTTTCTTT
TRBV3-1/TRBV3-2	TRBJ2-7	-	TRBD2	CASSRQREMRGEQYF	TGTGCCAGCAGCCGCCAGCGGGAGATGAGGGGAGAGCAGTACTTC
TRBV2	TRBJ2-2	-	TRBD1	CASRVDRGNTGELFF	TGTGCCAGCAGGGTGGACAGGGGGAACACCGGGGAGCTGTTTTTT
TRBV11-2	TRBJ2-1	-	-	CASSWRTRGSLPHEQFF	TGTGCCAGCAGCTGGCGGACCCGTGGGAGTTTGCCCCATGAGCAGTTCTTC
TRBV6-4	TRBJ2-7	many	-	CASSVNEQAEQYF	TGTGCCAGCAGTGTAAACGAGCAGGCCGAGCAGTACTTC
TRBV5-1	TRBJ2-1	-	TRBD1	CASSSGTVNGEQFF	TGCGCCAGCAGCTCCGGGACAGTCAACGGTGAGCAGTTCTTC
TRBV20-1	TRBJ2-3	-	-	CSASSQGDTQYF	TGCAGTGCTAGTTCACAGGGCGATACGCAGTATTTT
TRBV9	TRBJ2-5	-	TRBD2	CASSDGTSGLQLQETQYF	TGTGCCAGCAGCGACGGGACTAGCGGGCTTCAACTCCAAGAGACCCAGTACTTC
TRBV5-4	TRBJ1-1	-	-	CASSLGIAGPGGMNTEAFF	TGTGCCAGCAGCTTGGGGATCGCGGGGCCGGGGGGAATGAACACTGAAGCTTTCTTT
TRBV5-8	TRBJ2-7	-	TRBD1	CASSLRGQGSYEQYF	TGTGCCAGCAGCTTGAGGGGGCAAGGGTCCTACGAGCAGTACTTC
TRBV7-8	TRBJ2-1	-	TRBD2	CASSLRLAGYSYNEQFF	TGTGCCAGCAGCTTGAGACTAGCGGGATATAGCTACAATGAGCAGTTCTTC
TRBV5-4	TRBJ1-1	-	-	CASSLERFEAFF	TGTGCCAGCAGCTTGGAACGGTTTGAAGCTTTCTTT
TRBV10-3	TRBJ2-7	once	TRBD2	CAATDAGGPPYEQYF	TGTGCCGCCACAGATGCGGGAGGGCCTCCCTACGAGCAGTACTTC
TRBV30	TRBJ1-5	-	-	CAWGQGIDNQPQHF	TGTGCCTGGGGCCAGGGGATTGACAATCAGCCCCAGCATTTT
TRBV7-3	TRBJ2-1	-	TRBD1	CASSLIGGTGLNEQFF	TGTGCCAGCAGCTTAATAGGCGGGACAGGGCTGAATGAGCAGTTCTTC
TRBV4-3	TRBJ1-2	once	TRBD1	CASSNPGQGSGGYTF	TGCGCCAGCAGCAACCCGGGACAGGGGTCAGGTGGCTACACCTTC
TRBV12-3/TRBV12-4	TRBJ1-2	-	TRBD1	CASSPGQGSYTF	TGTGCCAGCAGCCCGGGACAGGGCAGCTACACCTTC
TRBV19	TRBJ1-4	-	TRBD1	CASSVDRGLEKLFF	TGTGCCAGTAGTGTGGACAGGGGGCTTGAAAAACTGTTTTTT
TRBV19	TRBJ2-2	-	-	CASSMAPTGSSNTGELFF	TGTGCCAGTAGTATGGCCCCCACAGGGTCCTCGAACACCGGGGAGCTGTTTTTT